This TCR beta chain was recorded in a study of metastatic and nonmetastatic thyroid tumors. On the study more broadly: Peripheral blood and tumor or nodule samples from malignant and benign thyroid patients were compared. General study points: Malignant thyroid tumors reportedly exceeded benign nodules significantly in TCR beta diversity, with the difference appearing in blood and tumor.

Trimming took off 5 bases at V and 2 bases at J, with 9 bases between the two ends. This CDR3 spans 12 amino acids. Germline CDR1 DFQATT, CDR2 SNEGSKA (reference sequence). Regarding this clone: The antigen remains unidentified.

No treatment had been given to any patient before thyroid surgery. Original handling: The authors used CDR3 differences across clinicopathological groups to build a distant-metastasis classifier for papillary thyroid cancer. TCRdb re-analyzed the PCR reads through MiXCR. TCRdb's processing, not the authors', yielded these V and J calls. The sample yields about 21,000 clones, 25% to 30% seen once. The sequenced sample consisted of tumor tissue. The chain combines TRBV20-1 with TRBJ1-1; perhaps TRBD1 as D (5 bases). The receptor was derived from a male donor with papillary thyroid cancer or a benign thyroid nodule (not recorded which). Some clones in this sample may be carry-over from other donors' samples. CDR3 sequence (DNA): TGCAGTGCTGTGCAGGGAAACACTGAAGCTTTCTTT. It is translated as CSAVQGNTEAFF.